This T cell receptor (beta chain) was identified during a study of T cells in Graves' hyperthyroidism and ophthalmopathy. RNA transcripts gave rise to amplified TCR beta CDR3 regions. Carried out on the TCR CDR3, a first-round RT-PCR used the HTBI primer set. TCRdb re-analysed the multiplex PCR reads in MiXCR, keeping a single row per CDR3 protein. The sample contains 450,000 to 650,000 distinct CDR3 sequences, 11% to 15% of which appear only once. This clonotype has a count of ten or more. The CDR3 totals 12 residues. Per germline, CDR1 ENHRY and CDR2 SYGVKD. V was trimmed by 4 bases and J by 5 bases, leaving 8 bases between them. The PBMCs had their origin in 10 ml of fresh peripheral blood.

The source of this sequence is a woman aged 18-29 years with Graves' ophthalmopathy. Sequencing was done on a sample of blood. The chain employs TRBV10-3 and TRBJ2-5; D uncertain. The CDR3 region has the DNA TGTGCCATCAGTGGGGTGGGGGAGACCCAGTACTTC. It encodes CAISGVGETQYF.